Described below is a single T cell receptor (beta chain) sequence and its context. The target of this receptor is not known. Base-call qualities are not available, and no considerably larger clone is one nucleotide away. This sample stems from a study of beta chain features in type 1 diabetes (dated by TCRdb to 2016 to 2019). Regarding the research as a whole: No differences in mean age, gender distribution, total cell number or subset yield were found between patients and healthy donors. Across all samples, roughly 110,000,000 sorted cells were examined, and cell number per subset correlated strongly with RNA yield. In the study, recently diagnosed type 1 diabetes patients and matched healthy donors were compared on the TCRB repertoires of their sorted circulating CD4+ T cell subsets. Regulatory and stem cell-like memory subsets were isolated from only 8 patients and 8 healthy donors, whereas naive and central memory subsets came from all 30 or so donors.

Each donor gave one peripheral blood draw, approximately 110 mL on average, collected into heparinised tubes. A BD FACSAria II was used to sort naive, central memory, regulatory and stem cell-like memory CD4+ T cells with a panel that included CD45RO, CCR7, CD25, CD127, CD95 and CD27. Every sorted population had a purity above 98%. PBMCs were separated immediately by Lymphoprep density gradient centrifugation and were stained directly, without being cultured. So that batch effects would be minimized, each experiment stained and sorted samples in pairs, pairing one healthy donor with one patient. What the work shows at the level of the full study, not this receptor alone: In all four CD4+ subsets, TCRB CDR3 length was moderately but significantly shorter in type 1 diabetes patients. Shorter templates might be favored by PCR, yet because patient and control samples were amplified and corrected together, any such skew would affect both groups equally. Because the HLA sub-analyses included only small numbers of individuals, any influence of HLA type on TCRB rearrangement was left unresolved. Naive, central memory and regulatory TCRB repertoires appeared to be more alike among patients than among healthy donors. At VDJ recombination sites, patients with type 1 diabetes made fewer insertions and deleted more nucleotides, a pattern implying thymic rearrangement abnormalities. Sequencing cDNA rather than genomic DNA could over-represent highly expressing activated cells, although activation and CD3 levels did not differ between groups.

Germline trimming: 1 base from V, 4 bases from J; junction bases outside gene matches: 9. CDR1 SGHTA and CDR2 FQGNSA are derived from the germline V gene. Measured from the cysteine to the phenylalanine, the CDR3 is 17 residues long. The only DNA kept is the CDR3, 51 bases in frame from the first base. The entire isolated RNA was reverse transcribed using the High Capacity cDNA Reverse Transcription Kit, and thus expressed TCRB transcripts were sequenced. Deep immunoSEQ sequencing was performed on naive, central memory and regulatory T cell samples, with an average of roughly 4 million total reads per sample. Sorted cells were lysed in RLT buffer and RNA was extracted with DNase-treated RNeasy Micro or Mini kits, depending on cell number. To prevent cross-contamination, each cell subset was processed individually, whereas patient and healthy donor samples were processed jointly. The immunoSEQ multiplex PCR was used to amplify TCRB sequences from cDNA, yielding 87-bp fragments that span the CDR3 region. Sequencing of the amplicons was performed on the Illumina HiSeq platform. Processing in the source paper ran as follows. PCR bias was computationally corrected using synthetic template baselines, reads within Hamming distance 2 were collapsed, and singletons that could not be merged were discarded. By aligning reads against IMGT, V, D and J genes, CDR3 length, and insertions or deletions at six rearrangement sites were assigned. Within each subset, clonotype counts were normalized to sorted cell number, and only after that were true diversity and Gini coefficients computed with the tcR R package. Repertoire sharing was quantified using the overlap coefficient calculated on TCRB nucleotide sequences. This is the immuneACCESS table as TCRdb keeps it, with only in-frame sequences that have V and J called. A part of the clones is gone; compared with another copy, unresolved V genes explain less than half, and the rest is unexplained. That table supplies the V and J calls and clone size; D and trimming were determined from the DNA. The sample table holds almost 350,000 clones, of which roughly 8% were seen once. In total, the top ten clones hold approximately 0.47% of the sample.

Here the chain combines TRBV7-2 and TRBJ2-1; TRBD2 aligns with 8 central bases. Sequenced material: central memory CD4+ T cells from blood. This receptor was identified in a woman under 30 in good health. CDR3 region: CASSLGFSGGFYNEQFF. The nucleotides read TGTGCCAGCAGCTTAGGTTTCTCGGGAGGGTTTTACAATGAGCAGTTCTTC.